This T cell receptor beta chain was identified during a study of T cell changes during pregnancy in multiple sclerosis. The germline gives CDR1 MNHEY, CDR2 SVGAGI. Trimming shortened V by 7 bases and J by 0 bases, and 19 bases separated the two germline ends. This CDR3 contains 16 residues. The table came from immunoSEQ multiplex PCR; TCRdb's copy has only in-frame clones and leaves some out. Of around 60,000 clones detected, 92% appear once; the ten largest clones hold approximately 3%. The TCR was taken from a female donor in good health, enrolled as a control in a pregnancy study. This specimen was peripheral blood, taken in the second trimester of pregnancy. The chain links TRBV6-5 to TRBJ2-7; D is possibly TRBD1 (5 bases). The CDR3 protein is CASTFSDTGGSYEQYF. CDR3 coding DNA: TGTGCCAGCACTTTCTCGGACACTGGTGGCTCCTACGAGCAGTACTTC.